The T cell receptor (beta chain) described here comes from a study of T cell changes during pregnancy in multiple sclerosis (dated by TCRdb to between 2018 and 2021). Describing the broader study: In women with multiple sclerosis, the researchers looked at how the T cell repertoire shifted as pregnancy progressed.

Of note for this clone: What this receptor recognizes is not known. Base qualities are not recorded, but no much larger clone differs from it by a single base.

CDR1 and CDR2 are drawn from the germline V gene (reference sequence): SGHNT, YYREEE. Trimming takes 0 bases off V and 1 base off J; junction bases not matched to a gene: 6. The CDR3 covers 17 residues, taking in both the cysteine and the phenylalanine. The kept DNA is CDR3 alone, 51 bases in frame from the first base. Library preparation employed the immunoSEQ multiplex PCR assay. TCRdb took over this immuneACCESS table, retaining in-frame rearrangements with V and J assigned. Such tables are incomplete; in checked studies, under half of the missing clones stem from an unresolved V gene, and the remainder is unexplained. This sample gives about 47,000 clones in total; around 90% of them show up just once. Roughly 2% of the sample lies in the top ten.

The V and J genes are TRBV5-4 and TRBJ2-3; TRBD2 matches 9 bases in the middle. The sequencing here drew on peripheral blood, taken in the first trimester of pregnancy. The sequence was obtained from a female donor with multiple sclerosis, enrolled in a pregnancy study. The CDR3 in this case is CASSLALAGIGTDTQYF. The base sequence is TGTGCCAGCAGCTTGGCCCTAGCGGGGATTGGCACAGATACGCAGTATTTT.